The 11 T cell receptor beta chains presented below share a single source sample, sequenced in a study of cytomegalovirus exposure and HLA in healthy donors. 13 Jbeta primers and 60 Vbeta primers were used for the PCR. Here immunoSEQ multiplex PCR was the method, and the copy in TCRdb shows in-frame clones only, minus some. This table holds about 160,000 clones, around 80% found once. The sequenced material came from PBMCs. The receptors originated from a male donor in good health and CMV-seronegative.

The J gene is TRBJ2-6, the V gene TRBV4-2; D not resolved. Germline loops: CDR1 LGHNA, CDR2 YNFKEQ. V lost 0 bases and J lost 0, with 12 bases in between. This CDR3 region has 18 residues. CDR3 loop: CASSQDEQADSGANVLTF. CDR3 sequence (DNA): TGTGCCAGCAGCCAAGATGAGCAGGCCGACTCTGGGGCCAACGTCCTGACTTTC.

The V and J genes are TRBV5-1 and TRBJ2-2; 7 bases match TRBD2. Germline V gene lookup returns CDR1 SGHRS and CDR2 YFSETQ. The V segment lost 9 bases and the J segment 5 bases; nucleotides outside the gene matches: 10. This CDR3 comprises 14 residues. The DNA of the CDR3 is TGCGCCACCTCCCAAACGGGGGGAACCGGGGAGCTGTTTTTT. Amino acid sequence: CATSQTGGTGELFF.

This rearrangement joins TRBV6-5 to TRBJ1-6; the D gene is possibly TRBD1 (5 bases). Trimming removed 10 bases at V and 6 bases at J, with 13 bases between. CDR1 and CDR2 from the germline V gene are MNHEY and SVGAGI. The CDR3 is made up of 13 amino acids. CDR3 DNA: TGTGCCACCAAAGGGGTCCTTAATTCACCCCTCCACTTT. Amino acids: CATKGVLNSPLHF.

The chain is built from TRBV7-7 and TRBJ2-2, with unresolved D. From germline, CDR1 is SSHAT and CDR2 FNYEAQ (reference sequence). V was cut by 5 bases and J by 4 bases, with 11 bases left in between. This CDR3 has 14 residues. As DNA, the CDR3 is TGTGCCAGCAGCCCCCGTGGAGCCACCGGGGAGCTGTTTTTT. Residues: CASSPRGATGELFF.

The chain has TRBV9 and TRBJ2-1, with D tentatively TRBD2 (6 bases). The CDR3 spans 15 residues. CDR1 and CDR2 (germline): SGDLS, YYNGEE. Trimming removed 6 bases from V and 8 bases from J, with 21 bases in between. CDR3 bases: TGTGCCAGCACCTCGACCGGAACTAGCTTCGATGAGCAGTTCTTC. This translates into CASTSTGTSFDEQFF.

This chain joins TRBV5-1 and TRBJ1-1; 9 bases align to TRBD1. The length of the CDR3 is 16 residues. J gave up 0 bases and V 7 bases, and 10 bases lay outside the gene matches. The V gene's germline CDR1 is SGHRS and CDR2 YFSETQ. CDR3 in amino acids: CASGPGQGFMNTEAFF. As DNA, the CDR3 is TGCGCCAGCGGTCCGGGACAGGGTTTCATGAACACTGAAGCTTTCTTT. Combining the CDR3 with reference TRBV5-1 and TRBJ1-1 gives the whole variable domain KAGVTQTPRYLIKTRGQQVTLSCSPISGHRSVSWYQQTPGQGLQFLFEYFSETQRNKGNFPGRFSGRQFSNSRSEMNVSTLELGDSALYLCASGPGQGFMNTEAFFGQGTRLTVV.

The CDR3 sequence is CASSPRQGMGNTEAFF. In nucleotides, the CDR3 is TGTGCCAGCAGCCCCCGACAGGGGATGGGGAACACTGAAGCTTTCTTT. J is TRBJ1-1 and V is TRBV7-2; 8 bases map to TRBD1. The CDR3 runs to 16 residues. Per the germline V gene, CDR1 is SGHTA and CDR2 is FQGNSA. V shed 5 bases, J shed 1 base, and the junction held 9 bases outside the gene matches.

The rearrangement uses TRBV4-1 and TRBJ2-2; 8 bases agree with TRBD2. Germline V CDR1 and CDR2: MGHRA, YSYEKL. Trimming cost V 6 bases and J 4 bases; bases outside gene matches: 13. The CDR3 is made up of 17 amino acids. CDR3 residues: CASSPRTVRGGTGELFF. The CDR3 DNA is TGCGCCAGCAGTCCAAGAACGGTCCGGGGGGGCACCGGGGAGCTGTTTTTT.

V usage is TRBV5-1 and J usage is TRBJ1-3; 7 nucleotides match TRBD1. The V and J ends lost 1 base and 2 bases, in that order; junction bases with no gene match: 3. The CDR3 spans 15 residues. Germline V gives CDR1 SGHRS, CDR2 YFSETQ. CDR3 amino acids: CASSLSTGAGNTIYF. Here the CDR3 DNA reads TGCGCCAGCAGCTTGAGTACAGGGGCTGGAAACACCATATATTTT.

The chain is built from TRBV6-5 and TRBJ1-3; D gene uncertain. CDR3 size: 14 residues. Germline V gene sequence: CDR1 MNHEY, CDR2 SVGAGI. V lost 6 bases and J lost 0, with 9 bases in between. This chain's CDR3 is CASRMSGSGNTIYF. The DNA for the CDR3 is TGTGCCAGCAGAATGTCGGGCTCTGGAAACACCATATATTTT.

This clone showed up just a few times. The CDR3 here is CASTQTSGTYEQYF. In nucleotides, the CDR3 is TGTGCCAGCACCCAGACTAGCGGCACCTACGAGCAGTACTTC. The V call is TRBV6-6, the J call TRBJ2-5; TRBD2 agrees at 9 bases. The J call is in doubt because the DNA end fits TRBJ2-7 better. The CDR3 runs to 14 residues. The germline V gene has CDR1 MNHNY and CDR2 SVGAGI (reference sequence).